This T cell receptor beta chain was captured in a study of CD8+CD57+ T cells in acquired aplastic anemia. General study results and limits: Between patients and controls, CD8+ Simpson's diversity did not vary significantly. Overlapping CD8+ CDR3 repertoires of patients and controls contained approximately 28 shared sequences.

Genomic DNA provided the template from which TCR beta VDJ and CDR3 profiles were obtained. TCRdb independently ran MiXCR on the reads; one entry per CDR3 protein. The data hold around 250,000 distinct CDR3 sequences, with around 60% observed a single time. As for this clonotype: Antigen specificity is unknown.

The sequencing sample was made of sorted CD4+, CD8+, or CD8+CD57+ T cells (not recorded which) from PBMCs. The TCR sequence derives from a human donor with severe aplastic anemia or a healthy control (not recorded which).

The chain's CDR3 is CATSDPGTGNYEQYF. The CDR3 DNA is TGTGCCACCAGTGATCCCGGGACAGGGAACTACGAGCAGTACTTC. V gene TRBV24-1 combines with J gene TRBJ2-7, with TRBD1 matching over 9 bases. From germline, CDR1 is KGHDR and CDR2 SFDVKD. Germline trimming cut 3 bases from V and 3 bases from J; bases unmatched to any gene: 5. The CDR3 has 15 amino acids.